Each of the 24 T cell receptor beta chains below was sequenced from the same sample in a study of T-cell memory formation after mild COVID-19. Via MiXCR, TCRdb re-called the 5' RACE reads, giving one row per CDR3 protein. The sample shows 450,000 to 650,000 distinct CDR3 sequences, more than 15% of them seen only once. The sequenced material came from PBMCs or a T cell subset sorted from them (not recorded which). All receptors derive from an adult woman who had mild COVID-19 (a few samples of this study predate the infection). Cell type and time point are not known.

This clonotype was counted between two and nine times. This CDR3 is CASSPRLAGEYGGELFF. CDR3 sequence (DNA): TGTGCCAGCTCACCACGTCTAGCGGGAGAATATGGCGGGGAGCTGTTTTTT. V usage is TRBV18 and J usage is TRBJ2-2; 10 bases are a match to TRBD2. The CDR3 covers 17 residues. Losses at the gene ends were 1 base for V and 7 bases for J; bases not matched to a gene: 9. Looked up from germline, CDR1 is KGHSH and CDR2 is LQKENI.

The chain links TRBV12-5 to TRBJ1-5; perhaps TRBD1 as D (5 bases). Germline loops: CDR1 LGHNT, CDR2 FRNRAP. V gave up 1 base and J gave up 5 bases, with 9 bases separating them. The CDR3 spans 14 residues. CDR3 coding DNA: TGTGCTAGTGGTTTGGGGGGGATTCATCAGCCCCAGCATTTT. Encoded protein: CASGLGGIHQPQHF.

This clonotype was observed at least ten times. The rearrangement uses TRBV20-1 and TRBJ2-1; 10 bases fit TRBD2. Germline trimming cut 3 bases from V and 4 bases from J; bases unmatched to any gene: 3. Germline CDR1 DFQATT, CDR2 SNEGSKA (reference sequence). This CDR3 spans 14 amino acids. CDR3 region: CSASWTSGYNEQFF. In nucleotides, the CDR3 is TGCAGTGCTAGTTGGACTAGCGGTTACAATGAGCAGTTCTTC.

This chain links TRBV30 with TRBJ2-2; TRBD2 matches 7 bases. The germline CDR1 and CDR2 sequences are GTSNPN and SVGIG (reference sequence). The J segment lost 1 base and the V segment lost 0 bases, leaving 5 bases of the junction unmatched. The CDR3 loop spans 16 amino acids. The CDR3 DNA follows: TGTGCCTGGAGTGTAAAGACGGGAGGGAACACCGGGGAGCTGTTTTTT. Translated, it gives CAWSVKTGGNTGELFF.

This chain uses TRBV5-1 with TRBJ2-5; D tentatively fits TRBD1 or TRBD2 (5 bases each). This CDR3 contains 16 residues. Germline V gene sequence: CDR1 SGHRS, CDR2 YFSETQ. The V gene lost 0 bases and the J gene lost 5 bases, with 17 bases spanning the gap. The CDR3 coding sequence is TGCGCCAGCAGCTTGGAGAGGGGCTCCAGAATCGAGACCCAGTACTTC. Translating it yields CASSLERGSRIETQYF. Combining the CDR3 with reference TRBV5-1 and TRBJ2-5 gives the whole variable domain KAGVTQTPRYLIKTRGQQVTLSCSPISGHRSVSWYQQTPGQGLQFLFEYFSETQRNKGNFPGRFSGRQFSNSRSEMNVSTLELGDSALYLCASSLERGSRIETQYFGPGTRLLVL.

The gene calls are TRBV4-2 and TRBJ2-7, with D tentatively TRBD1 (6 bases). V shed 4 bases and J shed 3 bases, with 10 bases lying between them. The CDR3 has 13 amino acids. The germline V gene encodes CDR1 LGHNA and CDR2 YNFKEQ. The CDR3 sequence: CASSRTGIYEQYF. CDR3 nucleotides: TGTGCCAGCAGCCGAACAGGGATCTACGAGCAGTACTTC.

J is TRBJ1-1 and V is TRBV5-1, with a possible D match to TRBD1 (6 bases). This CDR3 has 14 residues. CDR1 is SGHRS, CDR2 YFSETQ, per germline. V was trimmed by 5 bases and J by 10 bases, leaving 21 bases between them. The CDR3 reads CASRESSARGGAFF. CDR3 coding DNA: TGCGCCAGCAGAGAATCAAGCGCCCGAGGGGGAGCTTTCTTT.

This clonotype turned up a few times. The J gene is TRBJ2-2, the V gene TRBV14; 10 bases agree with TRBD2. V lost 4 bases to trimming and J lost 7 bases; unmatched junction nucleotides: 12. The CDR3 is 17 residues long. The V gene's germline CDR1 is SGHDN and CDR2 FVKESK. The CDR3: CASSRYPLAGDGGELFF. Written as DNA, the CDR3 is TGTGCCAGCAGCCGCTATCCGCTAGCGGGAGACGGCGGGGAGCTGTTTTTT.

In this sample, this clonotype turned up a few times. The chain couples TRBV25-1 to TRBJ1-6; D unclear. V lost 7 bases to trimming and J lost 0 bases, with 10 bases between them. CDR1 and CDR2 (germline): MGHDK, SYGVNS. This CDR3 has 15 residues. In DNA, the CDR3 is TGTGCCAGCAATGGAGGGAGCTCCTATAATTCACCCCTCCACTTT. Protein sequence: CASNGGSSYNSPLHF. Full variable domain (outside the CDR3, taken from reference TRBV25-1 and TRBJ1-6): EADIYQTPRYLVIGTGKKITLECSQTMGHDKMYWYQQDPGMELHLIHYSYGVNSTEKGDLSSESTVSRIRTEHFPLTLESARPSHTSQYLCASNGGSSYNSPLHFGNGTRLTVT.

This chain joins TRBV28 and TRBJ1-1; D perhaps matches TRBD1 (5 bases). The CDR3 loop spans 15 amino acids. The germline CDR1 and CDR2 sequences are MDHEN and SYDVKM. V lost 5 bases, J lost 1 base, and 14 bases lay in between. CDR3 in DNA: TGTGCCAGCAGTCCGACAGATCGGGCGAACACTGAAGCTTTCTTT. Translated, it gives CASSPTDRANTEAFF.

This chain connects TRBV25-1 to TRBJ1-1; perhaps TRBD1 as D (6 bases). This CDR3 is 14 amino acids long. Germline V gene sequence: CDR1 MGHDK, CDR2 SYGVNS. V lost 6 bases and J 7 bases, leaving 18 bases between the germline ends. CDR3 in amino acids: CASRRPGEGGEAFF. The DNA for the CDR3 is TGTGCCAGCAGACGTCCAGGGGAAGGGGGTGAAGCTTTCTTT.

This chain connects TRBV5-6 to TRBJ2-3, with D perhaps TRBD2 (6 bases). The V gene's germline CDR1 is SGHDT and CDR2 YYEEEE. V was cut by 0 bases and J by 4 bases, with 15 bases left in between. This CDR3 region has 16 residues. The CDR3 spells CASSLASDGRADTQYF. For the CDR3, the DNA is TGTGCCAGCAGCTTGGCCTCAGACGGGAGAGCAGATACGCAGTATTTT. The complete variable domain, with remaining parts taken from reference TRBV5-6 and TRBJ2-3, reads DAGVTQSPTHLIKTRGQQVTLRCSPKSGHDTVSWYQQALGQGPQFIFQYYEEEERQRGNFPDRFSGHQFPNYSSELNVNALLLGDSALYLCASSLASDGRADTQYFGPGTRLTVL.

This clonotype occurred a few times. A read error may produce the germline difference seen at one junction end. CDR3 DNA: TGTGCCTGCAGCTCTCAGACAGGGGGCAAGACTGAAGCTTTCTTT. Translated: CACSSQTGGKTEAFF. The chain couples TRBV7-3 to TRBJ1-1; TRBD1 agrees at 10 bases. The CDR3 extends over 15 amino acids. Per the germline V gene, CDR1 is SGHTA and CDR2 is FQGTGA.

V is TRBV5-1 and J is TRBJ2-7; a possible D gene is TRBD1 (5 bases). The CDR3 has 16 amino acids. Deletions cut 4 bases from V and 0 bases from J, with 17 bases between. In germline, CDR1 is SGHRS, CDR2 YFSETQ. Here the CDR3 reads CASSLIQGKGSYEQYF. The CDR3 DNA is TGCGCCAGCAGCCTAATCCAGGGTAAAGGCTCCTACGAGCAGTACTTC.

V usage is TRBV7-2 and J usage is TRBJ2-1, with 7 bases matching TRBD2. From germline, CDR1 is SGHTA and CDR2 FQGNSA. This CDR3 spans 17 amino acids. J was trimmed by 3 bases and V by 7 bases; bases with no gene match: 15. This chain's CDR3 is CASNPAGLAVLYNEQFF. DNA for the CDR3: TGTGCCAGCAACCCGGCGGGCCTAGCGGTACTCTACAATGAGCAGTTCTTC.

This clonotype was counted a few times. The V call is TRBV12-3 or TRBV12-4, the J call TRBJ1-1; 7 positions agree with TRBD1. The CDR3 is 17 amino acids. The J segment lost 1 base and the V segment lost 6 bases, leaving 14 bases of the junction unmatched. CDR3 region: CASRPGSPTGWNTEAFF. The CDR3 nucleotides are TGTGCCAGCAGGCCCGGCTCCCCGACAGGGTGGAACACTGAAGCTTTCTTT.

The rearrangement uses TRBV7-8 and TRBJ2-1, with D tentatively TRBD2 (6 bases). CDR1 is SGHVS and CDR2 is FQNEAQ in the germline V gene. With 2 bases removed from V and 9 bases from J, the gap between germline ends came to 14 bases. This CDR3 has 14 residues. The CDR3 here is CASSLLAGPGEQFF. CDR3 nucleotide sequence: TGTGCCAGCAGCTTACTGGCGGGACCGGGTGAGCAGTTCTTC.

This clonotype was counted only a few times. This chain connects TRBV29-1 to TRBJ2-7, with 11 nucleotides matching TRBD2. V was clipped by 4 bases and J by 2 bases; unmatched bases: 4. The CDR3 runs 14 residues. Germline V gene lookup returns CDR1 SQVTM and CDR2 ANQGSEA. CDR3 in amino acids: CSVALLAGAYEQYF. Here the CDR3 DNA reads TGCAGCGTTGCGTTACTAGCGGGGGCCTACGAGCAGTACTTC.

The chain combines TRBV5-1 with TRBJ1-1, with 7 positions matching TRBD1. This CDR3 spans 15 amino acids. CDR1 SGHRS and CDR2 YFSETQ come from the germline V gene. The ends lost 5 bases at V and 3 bases at J; junction bases unmatched: 10. Here the CDR3 DNA reads TGCGCCAGCAGTCCATCGACAGGGATGTACACTGAAGCTTTCTTT. Translated, it gives CASSPSTGMYTEAFF.

The chain recombines TRBV20-1 with TRBJ2-5, with a tentative D call TRBD1 (6 bases). Trimming shortened V by 3 bases and J by 2 bases, and 19 bases separated the two germline ends. Germline CDR1 and CDR2: DFQATT and SNEGSKA (reference sequence). The CDR3 has 16 amino acids. DNA for the CDR3: TGCAGTGCTAGCGGATTGGGCAGGGGTCAACAAGAGACCCAGTACTTC. Translated, it gives CSASGLGRGQQETQYF.

This chain uses TRBV3-1 with TRBJ1-1; 10 bases line up with TRBD1. Germline V gives CDR1 LGHDT, CDR2 YNNKEL (reference sequence). The CDR3 has 14 amino acids. V lost 1 base and J lost 7; bases outside the gene matches: 3. The CDR3 DNA reads as TGTGCCAGCAGCCAAGGACAGGGGGCCCGTGAAGCTTTCTTT. Its translation is CASSQGQGAREAFF. Using reference TRBV3-1 and TRBJ1-1 for the parts outside the CDR3, the full variable domain is DTAVSQTPKYLVTQMGNDKSIKCEQNLGHDTMYWYKQDSKKFLKIMFSYNNKELIINETVPNRFSPKSPDKAHLNLHINSLELGDSAVYFCASSQGQGAREAFFGQGTRLTVV.

This clonotype was found a few times. The chain employs TRBV5-1 and TRBJ1-4; no clear D. V was cut by 1 base and J by 5 bases, with 27 bases left in between. The CDR3 contains 20 residues. Germline assignment: CDR1 SGHRS and CDR2 YFSETQ. The CDR3, as DNA: TGCGCCAGCAGCTTGAAAACTTACGGGCAAACTTCAAAATCGAATGAAAAACTGTTTTTT. Its protein product is CASSLKTYGQTSKSNEKLFF.

This chain links TRBV15 with TRBJ1-6; 9 bases agree with TRBD1. Germline V gives CDR1 LNHNV, CDR2 YYDKDF (reference sequence). This CDR3 has 15 residues. The V and J ends lost 5 bases and 7 bases, in that order; junction bases with no gene match: 6. In DNA form, the CDR3 reads TGTGCCACCAGCTCATGGACAGGGGAAAATTCACCCCTCCACTTT. It specifies CATSSWTGENSPLHF.

As for this clonotype: Since the CDR3 does not end with the conserved phenylalanine or tryptophan, this likely comes from a read error. The genes are TRBV5-6 and TRBJ2-4; 8 bases line up with TRBD2. Germline lookup yields CDR1 SGHDT and CDR2 YYEEEE. After removal of 3 bases from V and 0 bases from J, the junction contained 11 bases not matched to a gene. The CDR3 is 18 residues long. CDR3 sequence: CASSSSAGEALAKNIQYL. The CDR3 bases are TGTGCCAGCAGCTCTTCAGCGGGGGAAGCGTTAGCCAAAAACATTCAGTACTTA.